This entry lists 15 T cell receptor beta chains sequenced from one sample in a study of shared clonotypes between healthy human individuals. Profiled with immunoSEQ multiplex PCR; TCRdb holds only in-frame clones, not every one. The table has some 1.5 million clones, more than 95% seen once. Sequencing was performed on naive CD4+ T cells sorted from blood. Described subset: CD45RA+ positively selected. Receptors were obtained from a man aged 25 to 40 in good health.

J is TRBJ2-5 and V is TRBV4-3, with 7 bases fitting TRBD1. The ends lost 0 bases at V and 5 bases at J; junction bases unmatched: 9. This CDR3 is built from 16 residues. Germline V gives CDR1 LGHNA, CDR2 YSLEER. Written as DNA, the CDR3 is TGCGCCAGCAGCCAAGATGGGACAGATCGACAGGAGACCCAGTACTTC. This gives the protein CASSQDGTDRQETQYF.

In DNA form, the CDR3 reads TGTGCCAGCAGTGAAGCGGGAGCAAAAGATACGCAGTATTTT. Translated, it gives CASSEAGAKDTQYF. The chain couples TRBV2 to TRBJ2-3, with D possibly being TRBD2 (5 bases). Trimming left V 0 bases short and J 5 bases short, with 9 bases between. Germline lookup yields CDR1 SNHLY and CDR2 FYNNEI. This CDR3 spans 14 amino acids.

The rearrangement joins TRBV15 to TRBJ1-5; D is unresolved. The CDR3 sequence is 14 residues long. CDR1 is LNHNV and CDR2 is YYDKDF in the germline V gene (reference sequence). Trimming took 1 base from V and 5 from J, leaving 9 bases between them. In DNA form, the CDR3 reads TGTGCCACCAGCAGAGTTGGTGGGTATCAGCCCCAGCATTTT. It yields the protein CATSRVGGYQPQHF. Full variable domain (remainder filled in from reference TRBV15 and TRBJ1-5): DAMVIQNPRYQVTQFGKPVTLSCSQTLNHNVMYWYQQKSSQAPKLLFHYYDKDFNNEADTPDNFQSRRPNTSFCFLDIRSPGLGDTAMYLCATSRVGGYQPQHFGDGTRLSIL.

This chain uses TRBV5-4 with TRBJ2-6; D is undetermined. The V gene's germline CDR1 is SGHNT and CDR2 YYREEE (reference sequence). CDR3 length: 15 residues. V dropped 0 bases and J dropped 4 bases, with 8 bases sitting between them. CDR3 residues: CASSLERKGANVLTF. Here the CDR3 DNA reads TGTGCCAGCAGCTTGGAAAGGAAGGGGGCCAACGTCCTGACTTTC.

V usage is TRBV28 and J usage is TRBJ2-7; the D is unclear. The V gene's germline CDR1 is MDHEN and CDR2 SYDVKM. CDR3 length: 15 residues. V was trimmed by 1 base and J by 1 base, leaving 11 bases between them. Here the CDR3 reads CASSLFGLPSYEQYF. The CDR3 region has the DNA TGTGCCAGCAGTTTATTTGGGCTCCCGTCCTACGAGCAGTACTTC.

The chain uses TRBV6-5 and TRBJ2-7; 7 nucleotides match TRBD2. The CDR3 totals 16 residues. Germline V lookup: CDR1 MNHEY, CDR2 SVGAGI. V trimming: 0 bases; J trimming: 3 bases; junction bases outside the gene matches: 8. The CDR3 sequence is CASSYSLTSRGYEQYF. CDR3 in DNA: TGTGCCAGCAGTTACTCTCTGACTAGCCGCGGCTACGAGCAGTACTTC.

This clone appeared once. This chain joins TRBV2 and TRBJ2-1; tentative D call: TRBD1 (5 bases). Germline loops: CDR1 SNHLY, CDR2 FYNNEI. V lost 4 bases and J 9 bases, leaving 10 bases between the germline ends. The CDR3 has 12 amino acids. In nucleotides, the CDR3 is TGTGCCAGCAGTGTCCAGGGCGTTGAGCAGTTCTTC. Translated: CASSVQGVEQFF. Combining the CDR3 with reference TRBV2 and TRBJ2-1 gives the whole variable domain EPEVTQTPSHQVTQMGQEVILRCVPISNHLYFYWYRQILGQKVEFLVSFYNNEISEKSEIFDDQFSVERPDGSNFTLKIRSTKLEDSAMYFCASSVQGVEQFFGPGTRLTVL.

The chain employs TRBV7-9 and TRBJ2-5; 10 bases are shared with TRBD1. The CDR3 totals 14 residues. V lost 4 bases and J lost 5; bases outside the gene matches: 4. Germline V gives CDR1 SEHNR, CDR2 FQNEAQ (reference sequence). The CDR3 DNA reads TGTGCCAGCAGCTGGACAGGGGGAGACGAGACCCAGTACTTC. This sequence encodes CASSWTGGDETQYF.

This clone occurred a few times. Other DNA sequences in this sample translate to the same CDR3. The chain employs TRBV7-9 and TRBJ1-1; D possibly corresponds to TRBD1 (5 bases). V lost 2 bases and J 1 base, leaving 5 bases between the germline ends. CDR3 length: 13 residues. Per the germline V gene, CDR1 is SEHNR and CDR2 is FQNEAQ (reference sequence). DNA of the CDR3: TGTGCCAGCAGCTTACAGGGGAACACTGAAGCTTTCTTT. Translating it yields CASSLQGNTEAFF.

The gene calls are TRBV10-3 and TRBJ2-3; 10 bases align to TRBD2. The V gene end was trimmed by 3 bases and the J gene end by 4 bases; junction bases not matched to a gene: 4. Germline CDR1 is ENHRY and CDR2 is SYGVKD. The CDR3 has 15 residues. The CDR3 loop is CAISDASGGPDTQYF. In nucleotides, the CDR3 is TGTGCCATCAGTGACGCTAGCGGGGGCCCAGATACGCAGTATTTT.

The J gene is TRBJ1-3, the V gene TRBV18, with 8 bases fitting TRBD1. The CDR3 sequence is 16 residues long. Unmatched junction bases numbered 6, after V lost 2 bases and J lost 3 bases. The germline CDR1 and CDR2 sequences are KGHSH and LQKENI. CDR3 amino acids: CASSPSQGAGGNTIYF. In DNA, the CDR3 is TGTGCCAGCTCACCAAGCCAGGGGGCAGGTGGAAACACCATATATTTT. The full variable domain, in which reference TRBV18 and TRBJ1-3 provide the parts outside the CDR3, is NAGVMQNPRHLVRRRGQEARLRCSPMKGHSHVYWYRQLPEEGLKFMVYLQKENIIDESGMPKERFSAEFPKEGPSILRIQQVVRGDSAAYFCASSPSQGAGGNTIYFGEGSWLTVV.

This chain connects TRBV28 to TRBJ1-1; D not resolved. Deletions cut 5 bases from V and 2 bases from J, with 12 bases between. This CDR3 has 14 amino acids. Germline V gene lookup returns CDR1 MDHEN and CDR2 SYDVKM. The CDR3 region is CASSPNRVNTEAFF. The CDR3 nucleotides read TGTGCCAGCAGTCCTAATCGGGTTAACACTGAAGCTTTCTTT.

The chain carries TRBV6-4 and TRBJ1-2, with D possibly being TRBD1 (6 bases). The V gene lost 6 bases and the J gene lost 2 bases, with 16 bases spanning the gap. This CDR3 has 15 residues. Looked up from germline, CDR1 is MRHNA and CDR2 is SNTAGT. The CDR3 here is CASRQLTGWNYGYTF. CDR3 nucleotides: TGTGCCAGCAGACAGCTTACAGGGTGGAACTATGGCTACACCTTC.

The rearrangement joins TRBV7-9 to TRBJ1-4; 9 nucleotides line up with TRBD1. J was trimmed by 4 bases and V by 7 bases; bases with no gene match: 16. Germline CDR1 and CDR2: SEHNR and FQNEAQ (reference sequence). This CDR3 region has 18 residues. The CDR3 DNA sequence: TGTGCCAGCACCTCCCCCCCGGGACAGGGCAAGATTAATGAAAAACTGTTTTTT. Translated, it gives CASTSPPGQGKINEKLFF.

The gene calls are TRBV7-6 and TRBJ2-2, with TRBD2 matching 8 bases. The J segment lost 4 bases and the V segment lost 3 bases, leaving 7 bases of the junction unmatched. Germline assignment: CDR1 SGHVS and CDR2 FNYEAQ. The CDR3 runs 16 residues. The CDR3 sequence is CASSFSGVGATGELFF. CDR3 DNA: TGTGCCAGCAGCTTTAGCGGGGTAGGGGCCACCGGGGAGCTGTTTTTT.